This TCR beta chain was profiled in a study of shared clonotypes between healthy human individuals. In the case of this clone: The sample contains more than one DNA sequence encoding this CDR3.

The assay was immunoSEQ multiplex PCR, and TCRdb's table has in-frame clones only and misses some. The table shows about 2.1 million clones, with about 93% occurring only once. With 1 base removed from V and 2 bases from J, the gap between germline ends came to 8 bases. Germline assignment: CDR1 SEHNR and CDR2 FQNEAQ (reference sequence). CDR3 length equals 14 residues. Naive CD8 isolation took CD45RO-negative cells positively selected for CCR7 and excluded terminally differentiated effector memory CD45RA+ cells. Sequenced sample: naive CD8+ T cells from PBMCs. This TCR derives from a man in his late teens or twenties in good health. Some clones in this sample may be carry-over from other donors' samples. The chain combines TRBV7-9 with TRBJ1-2; perhaps TRBD1 as D (5 bases). The CDR3: CASSLGTPNYGYTF. The CDR3 DNA is TGTGCCAGCAGCTTAGGGACACCAAACTATGGCTACACCTTC.